The rows below give T cell receptor beta chains drawn from one sample of a study of response to subunit inactivated influenza vaccine. TCRdb ran MiXCR on the RT-PCR reads and lists one entry per CDR3 protein. The data hold over 150,000 distinct CDR3 sequences, with 14% observed a single time. This specimen consisted of CD8+ T cells sorted from PBMCs, obtained around 5 days after vaccination. Receptor source: a man aged 45 to 65 who received an inactivated influenza vaccine. CDR3s include the opening cysteine and the closing phenylalanine or tryptophan. A D gene is named only where the DNA matches it firmly. Not all rows give a size; the values are once, few, many and, for expanded clones, a class.

clone size: many; J gene: TRBJ2-7; CDR3 length: 14; V gene: TRBV29-1; D gene: .; CDR3 protein: CSVGPGANSYEQYF; CDR3 DNA: TGCAGCGTTGGGCCAGGGGCTAACTCCTACGAGCAGTACTTC
clone size: many; J gene: TRBJ2-5; CDR3 length: 14; V gene: TRBV28; D gene: .; CDR3 protein: CASGGPGEGETQYF; CDR3 DNA: TGTGCCAGCGGGGGGCCAGGGGAGGGAGAGACCCAGTACTTC
clone size: few; J gene: TRBJ2-3; CDR3 length: 18; V gene: TRBV6-1; D gene: TRBD1; CDR3 protein: CASEERSRCRGPGDTQYF; CDR3 DNA: TGTGCCAGCGAGGAACGCTCCCGTTGTAGGGGGCCGGGGGATACGCAGTATTTT
clone size: few; J gene: TRBJ2-5; CDR3 length: 14; V gene: TRBV7-7; D gene: TRBD2; CDR3 protein: CASSPRSGGETQYF; CDR3 DNA: TGTGCTAGCAGCCCGAGGAGCGGGGGTGAGACCCAGTACTTC
clone size: many; J gene: TRBJ1-1; CDR3 length: 15; V gene: TRBV5-1; D gene: TRBD1; CDR3 protein: CASSAPGTGFTEAFF; CDR3 DNA: TGCGCCAGCAGCGCTCCCGGGACAGGGTTTACTGAAGCTTTCTTT
clone size: .; J gene: TRBJ2-7; CDR3 length: 14; V gene: TRBV20-1; D gene: .; CDR3 protein: CSARDTTGSYEQYF; CDR3 DNA: TGCAGTGCTAGAGATACCACAGGCTCCTACGAGCAGTACTTC
clone size: once; J gene: TRBJ2-7; CDR3 length: 12; V gene: TRBV7-9; D gene: .; CDR3 protein: CASSPVRSEQYF; CDR3 DNA: TGTGCCAGCAGCCCGGTGCGTAGCGAGCAGTACTTC
clone size: few; J gene: TRBJ2-1; CDR3 length: 14; V gene: TRBV7-2; D gene: TRBD2; CDR3 protein: CASSLNLAGYEQFF; CDR3 DNA: TGTGCCAGCAGCCTTAACCTAGCGGGCTATGAGCAGTTCTTC
clone size: few; J gene: TRBJ2-2; CDR3 length: 15; V gene: TRBV12-3/TRBV12-4; D gene: .; CDR3 protein: CASSLLGWNTGELFF; CDR3 DNA: TGTGCCAGCAGTTTACTGGGGTGGAACACCGGGGAGCTGTTTTTT
clone size: many; J gene: TRBJ2-3; CDR3 length: 15; V gene: TRBV2; D gene: TRBD1; CDR3 protein: CASKTGTGAQYTQYF; CDR3 DNA: TGTGCCAGCAAAACCGGGACAGGGGCTCAGTATACGCAGTATTTT
clone size: many; J gene: TRBJ2-7; CDR3 length: 13; V gene: TRBV2; D gene: .; CDR3 protein: CASVRRGNYEQYF; CDR3 DNA: TGTGCCAGCGTGCGACGGGGGAACTACGAGCAGTACTTC
clone size: few; J gene: TRBJ2-7; CDR3 length: 13; V gene: TRBV5-1; D gene: .; CDR3 protein: CASSYFRGYEQYF; CDR3 DNA: TGCGCCAGCAGCTATTTCAGGGGATACGAGCAGTACTTC
clone size: .; J gene: TRBJ1-1; CDR3 length: 14; V gene: TRBV18; D gene: .; CDR3 protein: CASSPPAGNTEAFF; CDR3 DNA: TGTGCCAGCTCACCACCGGCTGGGAACACTGAAGCTTTCTTT
clone size: .; J gene: TRBJ2-7; CDR3 length: 15; V gene: TRBV28; D gene: TRBD1; CDR3 protein: CASSPLIRQGHEQYF; CDR3 DNA: TGTGCCAGCAGTCCTCTAATCCGACAGGGCCACGAGCAGTACTTC
clone size: few; J gene: TRBJ2-3; CDR3 length: 18; V gene: TRBV14; D gene: TRBD2; CDR3 protein: CASSQVSPLAGGTDTQYF; CDR3 DNA: TGTGCCAGCAGCCAAGTTTCCCCCCTAGCGGGAGGCACAGATACGCAGTATTTT
clone size: few; J gene: TRBJ2-3; CDR3 length: 15; V gene: TRBV20-1; D gene: TRBD2; CDR3 protein: CSAREQRGEVDTQYF; CDR3 DNA: TGCAGTGCTAGAGAGCAGCGGGGGGAGGTAGATACGCAGTATTTT
clone size: .; J gene: TRBJ2-1; CDR3 length: 17; V gene: TRBV7-6; D gene: TRBD2; CDR3 protein: CASSLVSIAGGVHEQFF; CDR3 DNA: TGTGCCAGCAGCTTAGTTTCGATAGCGGGGGGGGTACATGAGCAGTTCTTC
clone size: .; J gene: TRBJ1-1; CDR3 length: 14; V gene: TRBV30; D gene: .; CDR3 protein: CAWSLRGPNTEAFF; CDR3 DNA: TGTGCCTGGAGTCTAAGGGGACCGAACACTGAAGCTTTCTTT
clone size: few; J gene: TRBJ2-1; CDR3 length: 14; V gene: TRBV3-1; D gene: .; CDR3 protein: CASSPRMGYNEQFF; CDR3 DNA: TGTGCCAGCAGCCCCAGAATGGGCTACAATGAGCAGTTCTTC
clone size: many; J gene: TRBJ1-4; CDR3 length: 17; V gene: TRBV4-1; D gene: .; CDR3 protein: CASSLFPNTGQDEKLFF; CDR3 DNA: TGCGCCAGCAGCCTATTTCCGAACACAGGGCAGGATGAAAAACTGTTTTTT
clone size: few; J gene: TRBJ2-1; CDR3 length: 16; V gene: TRBV14; D gene: .; CDR3 protein: CASSQVLAAPHNEQFF; CDR3 DNA: TGTGCCAGCAGCCAAGTGCTAGCAGCCCCCCACAATGAGCAGTTCTTC
clone size: many; J gene: TRBJ2-7; CDR3 length: 17; V gene: TRBV12-5; D gene: .; CDR3 protein: CASGLDPTGQGIYEQYF; CDR3 DNA: TGTGCTAGTGGTTTGGACCCCACGGGGCAAGGGATCTACGAGCAGTACTTC
clone size: many; J gene: TRBJ1-2; CDR3 length: 14; V gene: TRBV2; D gene: .; CDR3 protein: CASTRNAVNYGYTF; CDR3 DNA: TGTGCCAGCACAAGGAACGCAGTAAACTATGGCTACACCTTC
clone size: few; J gene: TRBJ2-7; CDR3 length: 15; V gene: TRBV6-5; D gene: .; CDR3 protein: CASSYSEGGGYEQYF; CDR3 DNA: TGTGCCAGCAGTTACTCGGAAGGGGGAGGTTACGAGCAGTACTTC
clone size: many; J gene: TRBJ2-1; CDR3 length: 18; V gene: TRBV6-2/TRBV6-3; D gene: TRBD2; CDR3 protein: CASSLLAGNQNPYNEQFF; CDR3 DNA: TGTGCCAGCAGTCTGTTAGCGGGCAACCAAAACCCCTACAATGAGCAGTTCTTC
clone size: few; J gene: TRBJ2-1; CDR3 length: 17; V gene: TRBV24-1; D gene: .; CDR3 protein: CATSDLSLGDSYNEQFF; CDR3 DNA: TGTGCCACCAGTGATTTATCCTTGGGGGATTCATACAATGAGCAGTTCTTC